The 18 T cell receptor beta chains in this list originate from one sample, sequenced in a study of cytomegalovirus exposure and HLA in healthy donors. Primers for the PCR totalled 60 Vbeta and 13 Jbeta. TCRdb keeps only in-frame clones here, not all; method: immunoSEQ multiplex PCR. The table shows roughly 110,000 clones, with approximately 76% occurring only once. The specimen was PBMCs. These receptors came from a man aged 18 to 29 in good health and CMV-seronegative.

The chain links TRBV4-3 to TRBJ1-2, with 7 bases identical to TRBD1. V was clipped by 1 base and J by 6 bases; unmatched bases: 5. This CDR3 is built from 14 residues. Germline V gene lookup returns CDR1 LGHNA and CDR2 YSLEER. CDR3 coding DNA: TGCGCCAGCAGCCAAGGAGACAGGGAGCATGGCTACACCTTC. Translating gives CASSQGDREHGYTF.

The chain carries TRBV7-8 and TRBJ2-7, with 9 bases that match TRBD1. This CDR3 is built from 15 residues. V dropped 5 bases and J dropped 2; count of bases not matched to a gene: 7. Germline V gene data show CDR1 as SGHVS and CDR2 as FQNEAQ. CDR3 sequence reads: CASSADRGLTYEQYF. CDR3 in DNA: TGTGCCAGCAGCGCCGACAGGGGGTTAACCTACGAGCAGTACTTC.

The rearrangement uses TRBV9 and TRBJ2-2, with 8 bases identical to TRBD1. CDR1 and CDR2 from the germline V gene are SGDLS and YYNGEE. V trimming: 4 bases; J trimming: 0 bases; junction bases outside the gene matches: 5. The CDR3 sequence is 16 residues long. The CDR3 here is CASSPRDRPNTGELFF. The CDR3 nucleotides are TGTGCCAGCAGCCCCCGGGACAGGCCGAACACCGGGGAGCTGTTTTTT.

This clone was counted a few times. The chain links TRBV9 to TRBJ2-7, with TRBD1 matching over 7 bases. This CDR3 contains 14 residues. Germline values: CDR1 SGDLS, CDR2 YYNGEE. The V and J ends lost 4 bases and 3 bases, in that order; junction bases with no gene match: 7. CDR3 DNA sequence: TGTGCCAGCAGCCCCAGGACAGGTTACTACGAGCAGTACTTC. Translating gives CASSPRTGYYEQYF.

This clone was recorded once. CDR3 protein: CASSVEPGNYGYTF. The CDR3 region has the DNA TGTGCCAGCAGCGTAGAACCGGGGAACTATGGCTACACCTTC. J is TRBJ1-2 and V is TRBV9; D is uncertain. Trimming stripped 0 bases from V and 2 bases from J, with 8 bases between. Looked up from germline, CDR1 is SGDLS and CDR2 is YYNGEE. This CDR3 is 14 amino acids long. Supplemented by reference TRBV9 and TRBJ1-2, the full variable domain reads DSGVTQTPKHLITATGQRVTLRCSPRSGDLSVYWYQQSLDQGLQFLIQYYNGEERAKGNILERFSAQQFPDLHSELNLSSLELGDSALYFCASSVEPGNYGYTFGSGTRLTVV.

The chain couples TRBV9 to TRBJ2-1; possible D gene TRBD2, 5 bases. Trimming removed 0 bases at V and 9 bases at J, with 16 bases between. The germline gives CDR1 SGDLS, CDR2 YYNGEE. CDR3 length: 15 amino acids. The CDR3 is CASSVVGNPGIEQFF. The CDR3 bases are TGTGCCAGCAGCGTAGTCGGTAATCCCGGGATTGAGCAGTTCTTC.

This clone showed up just a few times. V and J are TRBV10-3 and TRBJ1-2; TRBD1 matches at 9 bases. The CDR3 is 14 residues long. The V segment lost 7 bases and the J segment 2 bases; nucleotides outside the gene matches: 5. In germline, CDR1 is ENHRY, CDR2 SYGVKD. The CDR3: CAINPTGGNYGYTF. DNA for the CDR3: TGTGCCATCAATCCGACAGGGGGGAACTATGGCTACACCTTC.

In the case of this clone: The sample carries other DNA sequences with the same CDR3. The V gene is TRBV19, the J gene TRBJ1-2; D possibly corresponds to TRBD1 (5 bases). The germline CDR1 and CDR2 sequences are LNHDA and SQIVND (reference sequence). The ends were cut back, 3 bases at V and 10 bases at J, with 12 bases in the middle. This CDR3 has 12 residues. The CDR3 is CASSIVSGSYTF. DNA of the CDR3: TGTGCCAGTAGTATTGTATCAGGGTCCTACACCTTC.

This rearrangement joins TRBV15 to TRBJ2-1; perhaps TRBD2 as D (6 bases). Germline V gene data show CDR1 as LNHNV and CDR2 as YYDKDF (reference sequence). The V and J ends lost 0 bases and 8 bases respectively, with 20 bases between them. CDR3 length equals 17 residues. The CDR3, as DNA: TGTGCCACCAGCAGAGATCGGTGGCAGGAGGGCGCGGATGAGCAGTTCTTC. Translation gives CATSRDRWQEGADEQFF. Together with reference TRBV15 and TRBJ2-1, the CDR3 gives the full variable domain: DAMVIQNPRYQVTQFGKPVTLSCSQTLNHNVMYWYQQKSSQAPKLLFHYYDKDFNNEADTPDNFQSRRPNTSFCFLDIRSPGLGDTAMYLCATSRDRWQEGADEQFFGPGTRLTVL.

The chain couples TRBV4-2 to TRBJ2-5, with D unresolved. CDR1 is LGHNA and CDR2 is YNFKEQ in the germline V gene. Deletions cut 0 bases from V and 2 bases from J, with 4 bases between. The CDR3 length is 13 residues. Here the CDR3 DNA reads TGTGCCAGCAGCCAAGATCGGCAAGAGACCCAGTACTTC. Its translation: CASSQDRQETQYF.

The chain uses TRBV27 and TRBJ1-5, with D perhaps TRBD1 (6 bases). V lost 3 bases to trimming and J lost 4 bases, with 10 bases between them. The CDR3 has 14 amino acids. CDR1 is MNHEY and CDR2 is SMNVEV in the germline V gene (reference sequence). CDR3 DNA sequence: TGTGCCAGCAGTTTCTGGGGGCGAAATCAGCCCCAGCATTTT. Translation: CASSFWGRNQPQHF.

This chain links TRBV10-3 with TRBJ1-2, with 7 bases identical to TRBD1. With 6 bases clipped from V and 6 bases from J, the junction kept 10 bases outside the gene matches. From germline, CDR1 is ENHRY and CDR2 SYGVKD. The CDR3 has 14 amino acids. This chain's CDR3 is CAIRMTGSKDGYTF. Here the CDR3 DNA reads TGTGCCATCAGAATGACAGGGTCTAAGGATGGCTACACCTTC.

Details on this clone: Other DNA sequences in the sample encode the same CDR3. The genes are TRBV15 and TRBJ2-7, with 7 positions matching TRBD1. The length of the CDR3 is 12 residues. V gave up 2 bases and J gave up 7 bases; unmatched junction bases: 2. Germline assignment: CDR1 LNHNV and CDR2 YYDKDF (reference sequence). The CDR3 DNA sequence: TGTGCCACCAGCAGACTGACAGGGGAGCAGTACTTC. Translated: CATSRLTGEQYF. The complete variable domain, with remaining parts taken from reference TRBV15 and TRBJ2-7, reads DAMVIQNPRYQVTQFGKPVTLSCSQTLNHNVMYWYQQKSSQAPKLLFHYYDKDFNNEADTPDNFQSRRPNTSFCFLDIRSPGLGDTAMYLCATSRLTGEQYFGPGTRLTVT.

V gene TRBV2 combines with J gene TRBJ2-2, with D perhaps matching TRBD2 (7 bases). From germline, CDR1 is SNHLY and CDR2 FYNNEI. The length of the CDR3 is 15 residues. Trimming removed 7 bases from V and 0 bases from J, with 12 bases in between. DNA of the CDR3: TGTGCCAGCATAGGGGGGGCCGCGAACACCGGGGAGCTGTTTTTT. As protein: CASIGGAANTGELFF.

The chain carries TRBV4-3 and TRBJ2-2, with a possible D match to TRBD2 (6 bases). V dropped 3 bases and J dropped 4 bases, with 9 bases sitting between them. CDR3 length: 14 amino acids. The germline gives CDR1 LGHNA, CDR2 YSLEER. Here the CDR3 reads CASSQGLVTGELFF. The CDR3 DNA follows: TGCGCCAGCAGCCAGGGACTTGTCACCGGGGAGCTGTTTTTT.

This chain links TRBV7-6 with TRBJ1-6; the D gene is possibly TRBD1 (5 bases). V gave up 6 bases and J gave up 6 bases, with 18 bases separating them. Germline values: CDR1 SGHVS, CDR2 FNYEAQ. There are 16 residues in the CDR3. The CDR3 here is CASSPTSQGGNSPLHF. CDR3 DNA: TGTGCCAGCAGTCCCACAAGCCAGGGAGGTAATTCACCCCTCCACTTT.

This chain links TRBV7-2 with TRBJ1-2; 10 positions agree with TRBD1. V lost 1 base and J lost 7; bases outside the gene matches: 3. This CDR3 is 14 amino acids long. CDR1 and CDR2 from the germline V gene are SGHTA and FQGNSA. CDR3 nucleotide sequence: TGTGCCAGCAGCTTAGTGGGACAGGGGTCTGGCTACACCTTC. Translated, it gives CASSLVGQGSGYTF.

This chain joins TRBV25-1 and TRBJ1-6; D is undetermined. This CDR3 has 14 residues. Per the germline V gene, CDR1 is MGHDK and CDR2 is SYGVNS. Trimming left V 4 bases short and J 6 bases short, with 10 bases between. CDR3 sequence reads: CASSAWESNSPLHF. CDR3 DNA sequence: TGTGCCAGCAGTGCCTGGGAGAGTAATTCACCCCTCCACTTT.